This T cell receptor (beta chain) came from a study of CD8 T cells in ankylosing spondylitis. The table lists this clonotype with many counts. TCRdb reanalysed the 5' RACE reads using MiXCR and keeps one entry per CDR3 protein. The data hold about 15,000 distinct CDR3 sequences, with around 2.8% observed a single time. V gave up 0 bases and J gave up 9 bases, with 7 bases separating them. This CDR3 contains 12 residues. The germline V gene encodes CDR1 SGDLS and CDR2 YYNGEE. Sequenced material: blood, either unsorted or a sorted T cell fraction (not recorded which). The clonotype comes from a male donor with ankylosing spondylitis or in good health (not recorded which). The chain joins TRBV9 to TRBJ2-1; D gene unclear. Here the CDR3 DNA reads TGTGCCAGCAGCGTAGACTCGCTTGAGCAGTTCTTC. The encoded protein is CASSVDSLEQFF.